A selection of T cell receptor beta chains follows, all from one sample in a study of blood T cell repertoires in COVID-19. Produced via immunoSEQ multiplex PCR; TCRdb's table is partial and in-frame only. The table records some 670,000 clones, 85% to 90% of them present only once. Material for sequencing was peripheral blood. The receptor set was obtained from a woman aged 18-35 years with acute or convalescent COVID-19. Each CDR3 is given with its conserved first and last residue. The D gene is left open where the match is weak. Expanded clones get a size class; other rows say once, few or many, or leave the size out.

TRBV29-1	TRBD1	TRBJ1-1	NA	TGCAGCGTCGAAGGGGGCTGGGGTGAAGCTTTCTTT	CSVEGGWGEAFF
TRBV7-9	NA	TRBJ2-1	NA	TGTGCCAGCAGCTTAGGGGTAAGGGGCGATGAGCAGTTCTTC	CASSLGVRGDEQFF
TRBV27	TRBD1	TRBJ1-6	NA	TGTGCCAGCAGTTTTTACAGGGGCCCTAGGTCACCCCTCCACTTT	CASSFYRGPRSPLHF
TRBV6-5	TRBD1	TRBJ2-5	NA	TGTGCCAGCAGTACCCCAGTCAGGGGGCGGGAGACCCAGTACTTC	CASSTPVRGRETQYF
TRBV6-5	TRBD1	TRBJ1-1	NA	TGTGCCAGCAGCCGACAGGGGATGAACACTGAAGCTTTCTTT	CASSRQGMNTEAFF
TRBV7-2	NA	TRBJ2-3	NA	TGTGCCAGCAGCTTAAGGGGGAGTAGCACAGATACGCAGTATTTT	CASSLRGSSTDTQYF
TRBV5-1	NA	TRBJ1-1	once	TGCGCCAGCAGCTTGGGTCGCGGGGGCAACACTGAAGCTTTCTTT	CASSLGRGGNTEAFF
TRBV18	NA	TRBJ1-4	NA	TGTGCCAGCTCACCTCGGGCAGGGTCTAATGAAAAACTGTTTTTT	CASSPRAGSNEKLFF
TRBV29-1	NA	TRBJ1-1	NA	TGCAGCGTTGCAAAAGAGGTTGAAGCTTTCTTT	CSVAKEVEAFF
TRBV27	NA	TRBJ2-5	NA	TGTGCCAGCAGTTCAACCCGTTCCGGCCAGTACTTC	CASSSTRSGQYF
TRBV7-9	NA	TRBJ1-6	NA	TGTGCCAGCACTCTAGGACAGACAAATTCACCCCTCCACTTT	CASTLGQTNSPLHF
TRBV4-1	NA	TRBJ1-3	NA	TGCGCCAGCAGCCAAACAGGCACCTCTGGAAACACCATATATTTT	CASSQTGTSGNTIYF
TRBV18	NA	TRBJ1-5	NA	TGTGCCAGCTCAATTACCGGGGAAACGGCCCAGCATTTT	CASSITGETAQHF
TRBV27	TRBD1	TRBJ2-2	NA	TGTGCCAGAGACAGGGCCTGTTACACCGGGGAGCTGTTTTTT	CARDRACYTGELFF
TRBV4-3	TRBD2	TRBJ2-2	NA	TGCGCCAGCAGCCAAGAGGTGCTGGGACTAGCGGGGTTTCTCCTCCCCGGGGAGCTGTTTTTT	CASSQEVLGLAGFLLPGELFF
TRBV29-1	NA	TRBJ1-1	NA	TGCAGCGTCGTCAGGGGCCAGGTGACTGAAGCTTTCTTT	CSVVRGQVTEAFF
TRBV27	TRBD2	TRBJ2-5	NA	TGTGCCAGCAGTTTATCGTGGGGACTAGCCTGGGAGACCCAGTACTTC	CASSLSWGLAWETQYF
TRBV3-1/TRBV3-2	NA	TRBJ1-1	NA	TGTGCCAGCAGCCCCCGTCGGGGATATACTGAAGCTTTCTTT	CASSPRRGYTEAFF
TRBV30	NA	TRBJ1-4	NA	TGTGCCGCGGATGAGGAGAAGGCAACTAATGAAAAACTGTTTTTT	CAADEEKATNEKLFF
TRBV6-5	TRBD1	TRBJ2-1	many	TGTGCCAGCAGCCGGGACAGGGGGGACAATGAGCAGTTCTTC	CASSRDRGDNEQFF
TRBV3-1/TRBV3-2	NA	TRBJ1-2	NA	TGTGCCAGCAGCCAAAGCAGGGGTTATGGCTACACCTTC	CASSQSRGYGYTF
TRBV12-3/TRBV12-4	TRBD1	TRBJ1-2	NA	TGTGCCAGCAGCCCAGGGACAGACCCTGGCTACACCTTC	CASSPGTDPGYTF
TRBV30	NA	TRBJ1-1	NA	TGTGCCTGGAGTGCCACAGGGAAAACCCTAAGGCGAGTCGACACTGAAGCTTTCTTT	CAWSATGKTLRRVDTEAFF
TRBV14	NA	TRBJ1-2	NA	TGTGCCAGCAGCCAAGGGTTACGCGGTCCGTATGGCTACACCTTC	CASSQGLRGPYGYTF
TRBV5-1	NA	TRBJ1-2	once	TGCGCCAGCAGCTTGACGCTAGAAAGGCAAGCTAACTATGGCTACACCTTC	CASSLTLERQANYGYTF
TRBV9	TRBD1	TRBJ1-2	NA	TGTGCCAGCAGCGTAGGGCCCCAACAGGGGGCCATCTATGGCTACACCTTC	CASSVGPQQGAIYGYTF
TRBV2	NA	TRBJ2-7	NA	TGTGCCAGCACCCCCCCAGGCCTCTACGAGCAGTACTTC	CASTPPGLYEQYF
TRBV5-6	TRBD1	TRBJ1-1	NA	TGTGCCAGCAGCTGGGACAGTGAAGCTTTCTTT	CASSWDSEAFF
TRBV29-1	TRBD2	TRBJ2-3	NA	TGCAGCGTTGAAGAGTCGGGGGGGACAGATACGCAGTATTTT	CSVEESGGTDTQYF
TRBV11-3	NA	TRBJ2-5	NA	TGTGCCAGCAGCCCAGGACAAGAGCAAGAGACCCAGTACTTC	CASSPGQEQETQYF
TRBV5-1	NA	TRBJ2-7	once	TGCGCCAGCAGCCATCAGTACGAGCAGTACTTC	CASSHQYEQYF
TRBV14	NA	TRBJ1-2	NA	TGTGCCAGCAGCCAAGAGGTGGCGGTGAATGGCTACACCTTC	CASSQEVAVNGYTF
TRBV10-3	NA	TRBJ1-2	NA	TGTGCCATCAGTGAGCCCCGGGGGTCCAACTATGGCTACACCTTC	CAISEPRGSNYGYTF
TRBV9	TRBD1	TRBJ1-1	once	TGTGCCAGCAGCGGGGGGACAGGGGCCAACACTGAAGCTTTCTTT	CASSGGTGANTEAFF
TRBV15	NA	TRBJ2-5	NA	TGTGCCACCAGGGAGCGGTTGGGGGAGACCCAGTACTTC	CATRERLGETQYF
TRBV11-2	TRBD2	TRBJ2-1	NA	TGTGCCAGCAGCCCTTACCTTAGCGGGGAGCCCAATGAGCAGTTCTTC	CASSPYLSGEPNEQFF
TRBV5-1	TRBD1	TRBJ1-1	NA	TGCGCCAGCAGCCTAGGACAGGGGGAGTTTCAAGCTTTCTTT	CASSLGQGEFQAFF
TRBV12-5	TRBD1	TRBJ1-2	NA	TGTGCTAGTGGGGGTGGACAGGGAGGGTATGGCTACACCTTC	CASGGGQGGYGYTF
TRBV7-9	TRBD1	TRBJ1-2	NA	TGTGCCAGCACCCTCCCGTCGTCGGGACAGGGTGCCTTTGGCTACACCTTC	CASTLPSSGQGAFGYTF
TRBV28	NA	TRBJ1-1	NA	TGTGCCAGCAGTTCAGGGGTTTTGGGGAACACTGAAGCTTTCTTT	CASSSGVLGNTEAFF
TRBV6-5	TRBD2	TRBJ2-1	NA	TGTGCCAGCAGTTCATGGACTAGCGGGGGGCCCACACAGTTCTTC	CASSSWTSGGPTQFF